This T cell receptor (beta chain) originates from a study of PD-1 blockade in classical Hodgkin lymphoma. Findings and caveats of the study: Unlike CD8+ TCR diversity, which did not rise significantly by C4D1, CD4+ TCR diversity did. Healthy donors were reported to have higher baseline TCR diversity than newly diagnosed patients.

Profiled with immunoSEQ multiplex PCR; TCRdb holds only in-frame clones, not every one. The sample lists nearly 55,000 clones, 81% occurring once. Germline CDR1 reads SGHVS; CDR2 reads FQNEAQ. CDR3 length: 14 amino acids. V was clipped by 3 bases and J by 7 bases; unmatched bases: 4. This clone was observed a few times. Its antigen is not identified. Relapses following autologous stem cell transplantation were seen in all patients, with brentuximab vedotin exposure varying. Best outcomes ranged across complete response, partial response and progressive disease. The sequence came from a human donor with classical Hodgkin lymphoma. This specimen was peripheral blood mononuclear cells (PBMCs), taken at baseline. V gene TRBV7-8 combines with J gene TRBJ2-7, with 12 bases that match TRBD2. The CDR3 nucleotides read TGTGCCAGCAGCTTTGCTGGACTAGCGGGGGAGCAGTACTTC. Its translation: CASSFAGLAGEQYF.